Listed below are T cell receptor beta chains from one sample, sequenced in a study of T cell repertoires in breast cancer. MiXCR, applied by TCRdb to the emulsion pairing reads, yields one record per CDR3 protein. The sample has tens of thousands of distinct CDR3 sequences; 35% to 50% are singletons. Material: CD8+ T cells. The receptors were sampled from a pool of human donors with breast cancer or a healthy control (not recorded which). The CDR3 runs from the conserved cysteine through the conserved F or W. A D gene is named only where the DNA matches it firmly. Size is stated for part of the rows, as once, few or many counts, or as a class when the clone is expanded.

v_call	clone_size	j_call	d_call	cdr3_aa	cdr3_nt
TRBV7-9	few	TRBJ2-1	TRBD1	CASSSSGTGHYNEQFF	TGTGCCAGCAGCTCATCCGGGACAGGACATTACAATGAGCAGTTCTTC
TRBV11-2	-	TRBJ1-1	-	CASSLWIGGLGTEAFF	TGTGCCAGCAGCTTATGGATAGGAGGGTTGGGCACTGAAGCTTTCTTT
TRBV3-1	-	TRBJ1-1	-	CASCNLNTEAFF	TGTGCCAGCTGTAATTTGAACACTGAAGCTTTCTTT
TRBV5-1	-	TRBJ2-7	-	CASSEYGLSYEQYF	TGCGCCAGCAGCGAATATGGACTCTCCTACGAGCAGTACTTC
TRBV7-3	-	TRBJ1-3	-	CASTSKTFSGTALSGNTIYF	TGTGCCAGCACCTCCAAGACCTTTTCCGGGACGGCACTCTCTGGAAACACCATATATTTT
TRBV6-1	many	TRBJ2-7	-	CASSARGPDEQYF	TGTGCCAGCAGTGCAAGGGGACCGGACGAGCAGTACTTC
TRBV18	-	TRBJ1-6	-	CASSTAGLQNSPLHF	TGTGCCAGCTCAACGGCGGGACTACAAAACTCACCCCTCCACTTT
TRBV12-3/TRBV12-4	-	TRBJ1-1	TRBD1	CASSPGQGFEALF	TGTGCCAGCAGTCCAGGACAGGGGTTTGAAGCTCTCTTT
TRBV7-8	few	TRBJ2-7	TRBD2	CASSTLGEGFGSYEQYF	TGTGCCAGCAGCACGCTTGGGGAGGGGTTTGGCTCCTACGAGCAGTACTTC
TRBV27	-	TRBJ1-2	-	CASSPTGYHGYTF	TGTGCCAGCAGTCCCACAGGGTATCATGGCTACACCTTC
TRBV2	once	TRBJ2-7	TRBD1	CASMLGQDYEQYF	TGTGCCAGCATGCTGGGACAGGATTACGAGCAGTACTTC
TRBV5-1	-	TRBJ1-1	-	CASTPRGGNTEAFF	TGCGCCAGCACCCCGAGAGGGGGAAACACTGAAGCTTTCTTT
TRBV28	-	TRBJ2-1	-	CASSLGAYNEQFF	TGTGCCAGCAGTTTGGGAGCCTACAATGAGCAGTTCTTC
TRBV9	-	TRBJ1-1	-	CASSDGTNTEAFF	TGTGCCAGCAGCGATGGGACGAACACTGAAGCTTTCTTT
TRBV6-1	-	TRBJ1-2	-	CASSTLDRKKNGYTF	TGTGCCAGCAGTACCCTCGACAGGAAAAAAAACGGCTACACCTTC
TRBV20-1	few	TRBJ1-1	-	CSAHLPPIRMETEAFF	TGCAGTGCCCATTTGCCTCCGATAAGGATGGAGACTGAAGCTTTCTTT
TRBV19	-	TRBJ1-1	-	CASVGTPNTEAFF	TGTGCCAGCGTCGGGACTCCGAACACTGAAGCTTTCTTT